The text below deals with one T cell receptor (beta chain). It lacks a known antigen. Base qualities are not provided; no much larger clone lies one nucleotide away. These data belong to a study of blood T cell repertoires in COVID-19 (dated by TCRdb to 2020 to 2021). About the study as a whole: Samples from collaborators originated in the United States, Italy and Spain and spanned both the acute and convalescent phases of COVID-19. Where HLA class I and class II types were available, the types were taken from metadata supplied by the sample provider, not from assay-based typing. The samples were drawn from the first 160 participants of the ongoing ImmuneRACE study and from 1,200 or so subjects provided by 6 global collaborators. Sample metadata almost always included a de-identified subject ID, COVID-19 status, age in years and sex. The repertoires were released in a freely available public database meant as a resource for research on the immune response to SARS-CoV-2. The material from the prospective study consisted of cDNA or gDNA derived from T cells, B-cell-depleted T cells, or PBMCs. The dataset comprised deeply sampled blood TCRbeta repertoires from subjects exposed to, actively infected with, or recovered from COVID-19. Findings and caveats that apply to the study as a whole: How much clinical and demographic metadata was included differed by source and by participant, and the metadata was provided uncurated.

TCRbeta CDR3 regions were amplified from genomic DNA using the immunoSEQ Assay, a bias-controlled multiplex PCR. In the original analysis: The number of nucleated cells in each sample was estimated by amplification of reference gene primers within the assay. To quantify the absolute abundance of each unique TCRbeta CDR3 rearrangement, sequence reads were collapsed and filtered. For each sample, productive Simpson clonality was calculated as the square root of Simpson's diversity index across productive rearrangements. TCRdb mirrors the immuneACCESS table, restricted to in-frame sequences. Some clones are absent from its copies; in checked studies, under half trace to an unresolved V gene, and the reason for the others is unknown. That table supplies the V and J calls and clone size; D and trimming were determined from the DNA. The sample data list around 150,000 clones, and about 85% of these were observed just once. The ten largest make up about 3% of the sample.

The collaborating institutions used their own protocols to collect whole blood in K2EDTA tubes. Collaborator samples were shipped for TCRbeta analysis as frozen whole blood, isolated PBMCs, or DNA extracted from either sample type. Inclusive of the bounding cysteine and phenylalanine, the CDR3 is 12 residues long. Only the CDR3 region is kept as DNA, spanning 36 bases read in frame from base 1. Relative to germline, V is 4 bases shorter and J is 3 bases shorter, with 7 bases between their ends. Via the germline V gene (reference sequence), CDR1 is SGHKS and CDR2 YYEKEE. This sequence uses TRBV5-5 and TRBJ1-1; a confident D gene designation cannot be given. The receptor's source is a human donor with acute or convalescent COVID-19. The donor label of this sample is uncertain. Sequencing was carried out using peripheral blood. The CDR3 corresponds to CASSKRDTEAFF. The base sequence is TGTGCCAGCAGCAAGCGGGACACTGAAGCTTTCTTT.